This TCR beta chain derives from a study of T-cell memory formation after mild COVID-19. CDR1 and CDR2 from the germline V gene are KGHDR and SFDVKD. With V trimmed by 2 bases and J by 10 bases, 15 bases remained unmatched. The CDR3 sequence is 19 residues long. TCRdb passed the 5' RACE reads through MiXCR, listing each CDR3 protein once. The repertoire consists of 250,000 or so distinct CDR3 sequences, with about a sixth occurring once and the leading ten covering roughly 23%. Study outcomes and limitations: Whether second-wave clones peaking at day 37 were SARS-CoV-2 specific went unconfirmed. Shrinking CD4+ clones resided mostly in CM and EM, and CD8+ ones in EMRA.

In regard to this clonotype: Its antigen is as yet unknown.

The sequencing sample was made of PBMCs or a T cell subset sorted from them (not recorded which). The sequence came from a man aged 18 to 35 who had mild COVID-19 (a few samples of this study predate the infection). Cell type and time point are not known. The rearrangement joins TRBV24-1 to TRBJ2-1; 14 bases line up with TRBD2. In nucleotides, the CDR3 is TGTGCCACCAGTGATTCGGGACAGGCTAGACTAGCGGGGGGGCGCGAGCAGTTCTTC. It codes for CATSDSGQARLAGGREQFF.